One sample yielded the 5 T cell receptor beta chains listed below, sequenced in a study of T cell responses to AZD1222 COVID-19 vaccine. The table came from immunoSEQ multiplex PCR; TCRdb's copy has only in-frame clones and leaves some out. The sample has about 88,000 clones; 92% are singletons. Sequenced here: peripheral blood, sampled on day 0 of AZD1222 vaccination. The receptor source for this set is an adult in good health.

This clone was detected once. The chain links TRBV27 to TRBJ2-1, with D possibly called TRBD1 or TRBD2 (5 bases each). V shed 8 bases and J shed 9 bases, with 20 bases lying between them. CDR1 MNHEY and CDR2 SMNVEV come from the germline V gene (reference sequence). This CDR3 comprises 14 residues. The CDR3 bases are TGTGCCAGCGAGGGGCCAGCTTCCTTCTGTGAGCAGTTCTTC. Protein sequence: CASEGPASFCEQFF.

This sequence joins TRBV4-2 and TRBJ1-5; D possibly corresponds to TRBD1 (6 bases). V gave up 1 base and J gave up 6 bases, with 13 bases separating them. The CDR3 loop spans 15 amino acids. Per the germline V gene, CDR1 is LGHNA and CDR2 is YNFKEQ. The CDR3 spells CASSQVSGAGQPQHF. The CDR3 DNA follows: TGTGCCAGCAGCCAAGTATCAGGGGCCGGTCAGCCCCAGCATTTT.

J is TRBJ2-3 and V is TRBV6-4; 10 nucleotides match TRBD2. The CDR3 has 15 amino acids. The V gene end was trimmed by 4 bases and the J gene end by 6 bases; junction bases not matched to a gene: 7. Germline V gives CDR1 MRHNA, CDR2 SNTAGT. CDR3 bases: TGTGCCAGCAGTGTTCTAGCGGGAGAGTCCGATACGCAGTATTTT. Translated: CASSVLAGESDTQYF.

The rearrangement joins TRBV4-1 to TRBJ2-4, with D perhaps being TRBD1 or TRBD2 (5 bases each). CDR3 length: 15 amino acids. V was clipped by 6 bases and J by 1 base, with 13 bases between them. From germline, CDR1 is MGHRA and CDR2 YSYEKL. Here the CDR3 DNA reads TGCGCCAGCAGTCACAGCAGGGAGGCCAAAAACATTCAGTACTTC. Translation: CASSHSREAKNIQYF.

The V call is TRBV29-1, the J call TRBJ2-3; 7 bases are shared with TRBD2. The CDR3 contains 15 residues. The germline V gene encodes CDR1 SQVTM and CDR2 ANQGSEA. The V segment lost 2 bases and the J segment 7 bases; nucleotides outside the gene matches: 12. CDR3 DNA sequence: TGCAGCGTTGAATTGGGAGCGGGGCGAAGTTATACGCAGTATTTT. This codes for CSVELGAGRSYTQYF.